The entry below gives a single T cell receptor (beta chain) sequence along with its context. Its antigen is undetermined. The sample originates from a study of cytomegalovirus exposure and HLA in healthy donors. Findings and caveats of the study: The tendency of first-cohort TCR clusters to co-occur in the roughly 130 validation repertoires emerged from a later analysis. Associated with cytomegalovirus, according to the listing, were approximately 160 TCR beta chains. Generally TCR sequences proved uncommon, though certain public TCRs appeared in numerous donors.

The ends were cut back, 2 bases at V and 5 bases at J, with 13 bases in the middle. The CDR3 has 14 amino acids. Per the germline V gene, CDR1 is SGDLS and CDR2 is YYNGEE. Sequencing used immunoSEQ multiplex PCR; TCRdb keeps in-frame clones, though not all of them. The sample records roughly 45,000 clones, about 93% being singletons. The source is a man between 18 and 29 years old in good health and CMV-seronegative. J is TRBJ1-2 and V is TRBV9, with a tentative D call TRBD1 (5 bases). Sequenced material: PBMCs. As DNA, the CDR3 is TGTGCCAGCAGCGTTGACAGCGTCCTTTATGGCTACACCTTC. Amino acid sequence: CASSVDSVLYGYTF.